This T cell receptor beta chain is drawn from a study of cytomegalovirus exposure and HLA in healthy donors. Study-wide findings and caveats: Productive rates of about 90% or about 30% were seen for most TCR beta V segments in an earlier analysis. Analyzed later, most CMV-associated TCR beta chains appeared HLA-restricted. The number of N-insertions in an Asian-associated ancestry cluster was reportedly below the roughly 660-donor mean in a later analysis.

60 Vbeta and 13 Jbeta primers were used in PCR. The table came from immunoSEQ multiplex PCR; TCRdb's copy has only in-frame clones and leaves some out. The sample has under 200,000 clones; roughly 79% are singletons. With respect to this clone: Its antigen remains unidentified.

CDR3 length: 13 amino acids. Germline values: CDR1 SQVTM, CDR2 ANQGSEA. Germline trimming cut 5 bases from V and 7 bases from J; bases unmatched to any gene: 9. Sequenced input: PBMCs. The chain employs TRBV29-1 and TRBJ2-7; 9 bases align to TRBD1. The clonotype was recovered from a woman aged 45-60 years in good health and CMV-seropositive. This CDR3 reads CSVFRDRVCEQYF. In nucleotides, the CDR3 is TGCAGCGTTTTTCGGGACAGGGTGTGTGAGCAGTACTTC.